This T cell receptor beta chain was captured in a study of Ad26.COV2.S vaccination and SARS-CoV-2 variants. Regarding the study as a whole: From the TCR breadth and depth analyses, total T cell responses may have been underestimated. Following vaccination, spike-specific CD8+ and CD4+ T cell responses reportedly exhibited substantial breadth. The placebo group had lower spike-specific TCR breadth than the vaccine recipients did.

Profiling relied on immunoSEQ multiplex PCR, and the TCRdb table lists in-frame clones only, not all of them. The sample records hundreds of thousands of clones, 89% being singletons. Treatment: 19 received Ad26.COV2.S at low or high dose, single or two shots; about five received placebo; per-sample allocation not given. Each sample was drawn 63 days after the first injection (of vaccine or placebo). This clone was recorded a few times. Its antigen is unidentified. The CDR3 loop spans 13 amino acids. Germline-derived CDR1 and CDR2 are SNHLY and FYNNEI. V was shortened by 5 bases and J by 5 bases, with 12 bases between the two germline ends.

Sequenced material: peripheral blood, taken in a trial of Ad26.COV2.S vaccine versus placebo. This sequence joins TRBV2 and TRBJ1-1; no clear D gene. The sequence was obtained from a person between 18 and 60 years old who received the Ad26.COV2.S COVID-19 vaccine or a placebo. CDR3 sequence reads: CASSLWVRTEAFF. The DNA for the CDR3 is TGTGCCAGCAGTCTCTGGGTACGGACTGAAGCTTTCTTT.